This entry lists 24 T cell receptor beta chains sequenced from one sample in a study of OX40 agonist ivuxolimab in advanced cancers. Sequencing used immunoSEQ multiplex PCR; TCRdb keeps in-frame clones, though not all of them. The data show about 28,000 clones, around 87% seen once. The sequences come from CD4+ or CD8+ T cells sorted from blood, collected in a trial of the OX40 agonist ivuxolimab. These receptors originate from an adult with an advanced solid tumor such as melanoma, head and neck, liver or kidney cancer.

This chain connects TRBV5-8 to TRBJ1-5, with D unresolved. The CDR3 consists of 10 residues. Germline loops: CDR1 SGHTS, CDR2 YDEGEE. V shed 9 bases and J shed 7 bases, with 8 bases lying between them. CDR3 amino acids: CATFDQPQHF. In DNA, the CDR3 is TGTGCCACATTTGACCAGCCCCAGCATTTT.

This clone came up a few times. The chain combines TRBV6-1 with TRBJ1-1; 8 bases match TRBD1. CDR3 length equals 14 residues. Trimming at V came to 2 bases and at J to 7 bases, leaving 6 bases not matched to a gene. Germline assignment: CDR1 MNHNS and CDR2 SASEGT. The CDR3 loop reads CASSESGGPFEAFF. DNA of the CDR3: TGTGCCAGCAGTGAATCAGGGGGCCCTTTTGAAGCTTTCTTT.

This rearrangement joins TRBV28 to TRBJ1-6, with 9 bases that match TRBD1. The V and J ends lost 5 bases and 8 bases, in that order; junction bases with no gene match: 7. Germline V gene sequence: CDR1 MDHEN, CDR2 SYDVKM. The CDR3 spans 15 residues. CDR3 coding DNA: TGTGCCAGCAGTACCTCGGGACAGGGATATTCACCCCTCCACTTT. This gives the protein CASSTSGQGYSPLHF.

The chain has TRBV10-3 and TRBJ2-7; D is uncertain. The CDR3 loop spans 12 amino acids. Germline V CDR1 and CDR2: ENHRY, SYGVKD. The V gene lost 3 bases and the J gene lost 1 base, with 4 bases spanning the gap. CDR3 protein: CAISDNSYEQYF. The CDR3 nucleotides are TGTGCCATCAGTGACAATTCCTACGAGCAGTACTTC.

This rearrangement joins TRBV5-6 to TRBJ2-7, with TRBD1 matching over 11 bases. Germline lookup yields CDR1 SGHDT and CDR2 YYEEEE. This CDR3 region has 13 residues. V trimming: 3 bases; J trimming: 6 bases; junction bases outside the gene matches: 2. CDR3 nucleotides: TGTGCCAGCAGCTGGGACAGGGGGATCGAGCAGTACTTC. It codes for CASSWDRGIEQYF.

CDR3 protein: CASRPRDQGPRDTGELFF. CDR3 sequence (DNA): TGTGCCAGCAGACCAAGGGACCAGGGCCCCCGGGACACCGGGGAGCTGTTTTTT. The rearrangement joins TRBV28 to TRBJ2-2; D may correspond to TRBD1 or TRBD2 (5 bases each). Germline assignment: CDR1 MDHEN and CDR2 SYDVKM. V was cut by 6 bases and J by 3 bases, with 23 bases left in between. There are 18 residues in the CDR3.

The J gene is TRBJ2-3, the V gene TRBV19, with 9 nucleotides matching TRBD2. The CDR3 covers 14 residues. CDR1 and CDR2 (germline): LNHDA, SQIVND (reference sequence). The V segment lost 9 bases and the J segment 4 bases; nucleotides outside the gene matches: 8. CDR3 loop: CASNLAGPADTQYF. The CDR3 DNA reads as TGTGCCAGCAATCTAGCGGGGCCGGCAGATACGCAGTATTTT.

The chain recombines TRBV12-5 with TRBJ1-2, with unresolved D. The germline CDR1 and CDR2 sequences are LGHNT and FRNRAP. Trimming removed 5 bases at V and 5 bases at J, with 12 bases between. The CDR3 is 13 residues long. The CDR3 region has the DNA TGTGCTAGTGGTCCCTCGGGCAGTTATGGCTACACCTTC. Protein sequence: CASGPSGSYGYTF.

This clone showed up just a few times. The genes are TRBV27 and TRBJ2-7; D gene ambiguous. Germline V gene sequence: CDR1 MNHEY, CDR2 SMNVEV (reference sequence). Trimming took 0 bases from V and 0 from J, leaving 3 bases between them. This CDR3 contains 13 residues. The CDR3 spells CASSLSASYEQYF. CDR3 bases: TGTGCCAGCAGTTTATCAGCCTCCTACGAGCAGTACTTC.

The chain combines TRBV5-8 with TRBJ2-1; weak D call: TRBD1 (6 bases). This CDR3 has 13 residues. With 1 base removed from V and 10 bases from J, the gap between germline ends came to 12 bases. Germline V CDR1 and CDR2: SGHTS, YDEGEE. CDR3 bases: TGTGCCAGCAGCTTGTGGCAGGGGAACGAGCAGTTCTTC. The encoded protein is CASSLWQGNEQFF. Supplemented by reference TRBV5-8 and TRBJ2-1, the full variable domain reads EAGVTQSPTHLIKTRGQQATLRCSPISGHTSVYWYQQALGLGLQFLLWYDEGEERNRGNFPPRFSGRQFPNYSSELNVNALELEDSALYLCASSLWQGNEQFFGPGTRLTVL.

The V call is TRBV2, the J call TRBJ1-1; 7 bases align to TRBD1. The V gene's germline CDR1 is SNHLY and CDR2 FYNNEI. The CDR3 is 11 amino acids. The CDR3 DNA sequence: TGTGCTAGGGGGCGAAACACTGAAGCTTTCTTT. Translated, it gives CARGRNTEAFF. Filled out from reference TRBV2 and TRBJ1-1, the complete variable domain reads EPEVTQTPSHQVTQMGQEVILRCVPISNHLYFYWYRQILGQKVEFLVSFYNNEISEKSEIFDDQFSVERPDGSNFTLKIRSTKLEDSAMYFCARGRNTEAFFGQGTRLTVV.

This chain links TRBV7-9 with TRBJ1-1; D uncertain. Germline lookup yields CDR1 SEHNR and CDR2 FQNEAQ (reference sequence). Trimming removed 5 bases at V and 5 bases at J, with 9 bases between. This CDR3 has 12 amino acids. The CDR3 spells CASSPRDTEAFF. The CDR3 bases are TGTGCCAGCAGCCCGAGGGATACTGAAGCTTTCTTT. Complete variable domain (other parts from reference TRBV7-9 and TRBJ1-1): DTGVSQNPRHKITKRGQNVTFRCDPISEHNRLYWYRQTLGQGPEFLTYFQNEAQLEKSRLLSDRFSAERPKGSFSTLEIQRTEQGDSAMYLCASSPRDTEAFFGQGTRLTVV.

This chain links TRBV7-6 with TRBJ1-1; D is undetermined. CDR1 is SGHVS, CDR2 FNYEAQ, per germline. The CDR3 is 14 amino acids. V was trimmed by 5 bases and J by 1 base, leaving 11 bases between them. The CDR3 region has the DNA TGTGCCAGCAGCCCACCGGAGGAGAACACTGAAGCTTTCTTT. Translated, it gives CASSPPEENTEAFF.

The chain links TRBV27 to TRBJ2-3; a possible D gene is TRBD2 (7 bases). The CDR3 has 18 residues. The V gene's germline CDR1 is MNHEY and CDR2 SMNVEV (reference sequence). The V end lost 7 bases, the J end lost 3 bases, and 26 bases lay between the germline ends. CDR3: CASKAVGGGPLETDTQYF. Written as DNA, the CDR3 is TGTGCCAGCAAAGCGGTAGGCGGGGGCCCGTTGGAAACAGATACGCAGTATTTT.

The rearrangement links TRBV6-5 to TRBJ1-2, with TRBD1 as a possible D gene (6 bases). The CDR3 is made up of 15 amino acids. The V and J ends lost 1 base and 2 bases respectively, with 11 bases between them. The germline V gene encodes CDR1 MNHEY and CDR2 SVGAGI. CDR3 DNA sequence: TGTGCCAGCAGTTACTTTGGGGGCTCGAACTATGGCTACACCTTC. The encoded protein is CASSYFGGSNYGYTF.

This chain links TRBV5-1 with TRBJ2-5; no definite D call. Germline V gene data show CDR1 as SGHRS and CDR2 as YFSETQ. V gave up 3 bases and J gave up 2 bases, with 17 bases separating them. The CDR3 is made up of 16 amino acids. CDR3 amino acids: CASSSTPVSRQETQYF. For the CDR3, the DNA is TGCGCCAGCAGCTCGACCCCGGTCTCCCGGCAAGAGACCCAGTACTTC. The entire variable domain, with the rest obtained from reference TRBV5-1 and TRBJ2-5, is as follows: KAGVTQTPRYLIKTRGQQVTLSCSPISGHRSVSWYQQTPGQGLQFLFEYFSETQRNKGNFPGRFSGRQFSNSRSEMNVSTLELGDSALYLCASSSTPVSRQETQYFGPGTRLLVL.

This clone was observed once. V is TRBV7-9 and J is TRBJ1-1; possibly TRBD1 for D (6 bases). The CDR3 extends over 15 amino acids. The V gene lost 4 bases and the J gene lost 0 bases, with 12 bases spanning the gap. Germline CDR1 and CDR2: SEHNR and FQNEAQ (reference sequence). The CDR3: CASSYLGGMNTEAFF. CDR3 DNA sequence: TGTGCCAGCAGCTACCTAGGGGGAATGAACACTGAAGCTTTCTTT. The full variable domain, with the rest looked up from reference TRBV7-9 and TRBJ1-1, is DTGVSQNPRHKITKRGQNVTFRCDPISEHNRLYWYRQTLGQGPEFLTYFQNEAQLEKSRLLSDRFSAERPKGSFSTLEIQRTEQGDSAMYLCASSYLGGMNTEAFFGQGTRLTVV.

The genes are TRBV15 and TRBJ1-2; a possible D gene is TRBD1 (6 bases). Trimming pared 3 bases from V and 8 bases from J, leaving 10 bases between. The CDR3 is 12 residues long. The V gene's germline CDR1 is LNHNV and CDR2 YYDKDF (reference sequence). The CDR3 region is CATSSHRAGYTF. The CDR3 coding sequence is TGTGCCACCAGCAGCCACAGGGCGGGCTACACCTTC.

The DNA of the CDR3 is TGTGCCAGCAGCTCCGCCGGGACAGAAGACTACGAGCAGTACTTC. It yields the protein CASSSAGTEDYEQYF. This chain links TRBV7-9 with TRBJ2-7; 7 positions agree with TRBD1. Germline CDR1 and CDR2: SEHNR and FQNEAQ (reference sequence). V dropped 4 bases and J dropped 3; count of bases not matched to a gene: 9. The CDR3 consists of 15 residues. Together with reference TRBV7-9 and TRBJ2-7, the CDR3 gives the full variable domain: DTGVSQNPRHKITKRGQNVTFRCDPISEHNRLYWYRQTLGQGPEFLTYFQNEAQLEKSRLLSDRFSAERPKGSFSTLEIQRTEQGDSAMYLCASSSAGTEDYEQYFGPGTRLTVT.

The rearrangement links TRBV28 to TRBJ1-5; D possibly corresponds to TRBD1 (5 bases). The germline V gene has CDR1 MDHEN and CDR2 SYDVKM. The CDR3 is made up of 14 amino acids. Trimming cost V 8 bases and J 5 bases, with 16 bases left between them. The CDR3 DNA reads TGTGCCAGCGACGGGGCGCGAGCCGATCAGCCCCAGCATTTT. Translating gives CASDGARADQPQHF.

This rearrangement joins TRBV19 to TRBJ2-2; D perhaps matches TRBD2 (5 bases). Trimming pared 3 bases from V and 3 bases from J, leaving 14 bases between. This CDR3 is 16 amino acids long. CDR1 is LNHDA and CDR2 is SQIVND in the germline V gene (reference sequence). This CDR3 is CASSIGPGKDTGELFF. DNA of the CDR3: TGTGCCAGTAGTATTGGCCCGGGGAAGGACACCGGGGAGCTGTTTTTT. Full variable domain (remainder filled in from reference TRBV19 and TRBJ2-2): DGGITQSPKYLFRKEGQNVTLSCEQNLNHDAMYWYRQDPGQGLRLIYYSQIVNDFQKGDIAEGYSVSREKKESFPLTVTSAQKNPTAFYLCASSIGPGKDTGELFFGEGSRLTVL.

This clone was seen a single time. The rearrangement uses TRBV9 and TRBJ2-5; 13 bases map to TRBD2. This CDR3 region has 15 residues. V lost 3 bases to trimming and J lost 2 bases; unmatched junction nucleotides: 1. Germline loops: CDR1 SGDLS, CDR2 YYNGEE. This CDR3 reads CASSEGLAGQETQYF. CDR3 nucleotides: TGTGCCAGCAGCGAGGGACTAGCGGGGCAAGAGACCCAGTACTTC.

The count of this clone is one. The chain has TRBV4-1 and TRBJ1-6; D unclear. Trimming shortened V by 2 bases and J by 0 bases, and 11 bases separated the two germline ends. From germline, CDR1 is MGHRA and CDR2 YSYEKL. The CDR3 loop spans 17 amino acids. The CDR3 DNA reads as TGCGCCAGCAGCCAAACCGGACCCAGCTCCTATAATTCACCCCTCCACTTT. Encoded protein: CASSQTGPSSYNSPLHF.

The chain has TRBV9 and TRBJ2-7; 8 bases fit TRBD1. The CDR3 spans 17 residues. Germline V gene lookup returns CDR1 SGDLS and CDR2 YYNGEE. V trimming: 0 bases; J trimming: 3 bases; junction bases outside the gene matches: 11. The CDR3 region is CASSVEAGTGFYYEQYF. CDR3 sequence (DNA): TGTGCCAGCAGCGTAGAAGCTGGGACAGGATTTTACTACGAGCAGTACTTC.